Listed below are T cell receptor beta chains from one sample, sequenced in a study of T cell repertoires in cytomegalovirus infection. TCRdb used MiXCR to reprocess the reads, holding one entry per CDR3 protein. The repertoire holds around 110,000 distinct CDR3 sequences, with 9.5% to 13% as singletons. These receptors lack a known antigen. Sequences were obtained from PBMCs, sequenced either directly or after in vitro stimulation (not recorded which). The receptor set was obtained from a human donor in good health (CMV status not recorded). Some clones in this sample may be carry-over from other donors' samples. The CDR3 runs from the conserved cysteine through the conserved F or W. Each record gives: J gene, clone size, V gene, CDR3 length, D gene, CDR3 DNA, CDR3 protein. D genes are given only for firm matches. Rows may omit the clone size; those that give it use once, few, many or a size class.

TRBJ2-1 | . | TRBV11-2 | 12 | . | TGTGCCAGCAGCCCCCGGGTGGGGGAGCAGTTCTTC | CASSPRVGEQFF
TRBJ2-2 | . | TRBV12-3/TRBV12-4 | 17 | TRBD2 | TGTGCCAGCAGTTTTTCGGCGGGAGGGACGAACACCGGGGAGCTGTTTTTT | CASSFSAGGTNTGELFF
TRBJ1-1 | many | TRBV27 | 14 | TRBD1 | TGTGCCAGCAGTACCCAGGGGGGGAGGACTGAAGCTTTCTTT | CASSTQGGRTEAFF
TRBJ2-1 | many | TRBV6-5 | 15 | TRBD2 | TGTGCCAGCAGTTACGCGGGGGAGGGCGGGAATGAGCAGTTCTTC | CASSYAGEGGNEQFF
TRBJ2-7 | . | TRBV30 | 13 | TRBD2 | TGTGCCTGGAAGGTAGCGGGAGCCTACGAGCAGTACTTC | CAWKVAGAYEQYF
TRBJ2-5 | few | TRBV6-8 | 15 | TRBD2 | TGTGCCAGCAGCTCCCCAGTAGCGGGAGAAGAGACCCAGTACTTC | CASSSPVAGEETQYF
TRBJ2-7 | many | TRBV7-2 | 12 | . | TGTGCCAGCAGCTTTAACTCCTACGAGCAGTACTTC | CASSFNSYEQYF
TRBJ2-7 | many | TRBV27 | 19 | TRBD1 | TGTGCCAGCAGCCTGACCGGGACAGGCGTTCGAGGGAGACCCTACGAGCAGTACTTC | CASSLTGTGVRGRPYEQYF
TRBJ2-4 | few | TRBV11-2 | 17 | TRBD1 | TGTGCCAGCAGCCCAGAACAGGGGCGTGTTGGCAAAAACATTCAGTACTTC | CASSPEQGRVGKNIQYF
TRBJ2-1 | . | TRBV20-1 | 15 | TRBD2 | TGCAGTGCTAACGACCTAGCGGGAGTGGATAATGAGCAGTTCTTC | CSANDLAGVDNEQFF
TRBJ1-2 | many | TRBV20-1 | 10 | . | TGCAGTGCTAGGACGGGGGGAAGCACCTTC | CSARTGGSTF
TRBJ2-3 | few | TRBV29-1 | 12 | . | TGCAGCGCTGAGGGTAATACAGATACGCAGTATTTT | CSAEGNTDTQYF
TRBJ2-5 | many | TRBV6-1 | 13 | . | TGTGCCAGCAGAGAGCGGAGCAAAGAGACCCAGTACTTC | CASRERSKETQYF
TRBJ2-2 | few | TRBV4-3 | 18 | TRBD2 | TGCGCCAGCAGCCAAGTTCTCGCGACTAGCGGGAGGGCCGGGGAGCTGTTTTTT | CASSQVLATSGRAGELFF
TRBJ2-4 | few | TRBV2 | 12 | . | TGTGCCAGCAGGCATACCAAAAACATTCAGTACTTC | CASRHTKNIQYF
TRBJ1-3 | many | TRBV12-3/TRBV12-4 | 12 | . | TGTGCCAGCAGTCAACCTACGAACACCATATATTTT | CASSQPTNTIYF
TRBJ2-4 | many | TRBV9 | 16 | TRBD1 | TGTGCCAGCAGCCTCGGGACAGGGGGCTTCGAAAACATTCAGTACTTC | CASSLGTGGFENIQYF